Included here is one TCR beta chain sequence, with context. The CDR3 is made up of 15 amino acids. V lost 2 bases to trimming and J lost 5 bases, with 15 bases between them. Per germline, CDR1 SGHVS and CDR2 FNYEAQ. This sample is part of a study of blood T cell repertoires in COVID-19. Overall study: Italy, Spain and the United States were the sources of the convalescent and acute COVID-19 samples.

Using immunoSEQ multiplex PCR, the repertoire was profiled, and TCRdb retains in-frame clones only, with some absent. This sample has approximately 270,000 clones, with over 75% found just once. Clinical history reported by participants formed the basis on which cohorts were assigned. Cohort 3 donors counted as recovered after two negative PCRs, clearance, or resolved symptoms. The chain carries TRBV7-6 and TRBJ2-5; perhaps TRBD2 as D (6 bases). Sequenced sample: PBMCs or T cells enriched from blood (not recorded which). The receptor was isolated from a man in his forties or fifties who had recovered from COVID-19. Written as DNA, the CDR3 is TGTGCCAGCAGCTTACTAGCGCTAAGATCGGAGACCCAGTACTTC. This encodes CASSLLALRSETQYF.